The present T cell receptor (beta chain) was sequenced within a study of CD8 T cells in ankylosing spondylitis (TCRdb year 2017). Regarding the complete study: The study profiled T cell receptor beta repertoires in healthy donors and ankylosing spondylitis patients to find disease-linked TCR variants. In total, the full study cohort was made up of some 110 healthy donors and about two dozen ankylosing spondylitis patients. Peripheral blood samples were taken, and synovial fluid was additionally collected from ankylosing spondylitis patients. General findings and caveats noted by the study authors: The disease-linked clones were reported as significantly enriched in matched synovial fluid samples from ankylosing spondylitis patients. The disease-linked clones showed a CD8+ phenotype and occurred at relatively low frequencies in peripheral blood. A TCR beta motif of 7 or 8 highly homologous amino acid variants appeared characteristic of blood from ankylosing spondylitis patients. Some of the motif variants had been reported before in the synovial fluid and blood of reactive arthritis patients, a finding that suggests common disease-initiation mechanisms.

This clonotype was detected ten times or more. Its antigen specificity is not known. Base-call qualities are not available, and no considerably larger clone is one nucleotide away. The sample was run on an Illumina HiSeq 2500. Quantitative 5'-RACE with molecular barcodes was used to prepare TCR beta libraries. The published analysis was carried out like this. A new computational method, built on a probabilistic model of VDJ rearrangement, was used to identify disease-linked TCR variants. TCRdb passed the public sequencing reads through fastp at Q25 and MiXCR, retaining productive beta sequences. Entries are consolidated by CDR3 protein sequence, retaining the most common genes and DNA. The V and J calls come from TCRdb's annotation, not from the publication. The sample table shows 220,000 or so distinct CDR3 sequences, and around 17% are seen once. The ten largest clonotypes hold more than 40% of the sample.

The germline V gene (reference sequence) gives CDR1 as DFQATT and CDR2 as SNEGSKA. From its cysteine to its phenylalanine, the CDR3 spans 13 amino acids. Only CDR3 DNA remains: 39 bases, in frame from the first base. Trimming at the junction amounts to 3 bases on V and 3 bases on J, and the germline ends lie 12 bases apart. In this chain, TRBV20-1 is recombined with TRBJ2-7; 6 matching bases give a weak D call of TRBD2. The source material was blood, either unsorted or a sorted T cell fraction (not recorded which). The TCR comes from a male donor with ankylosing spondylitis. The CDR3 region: CSAREGGGYEQYF. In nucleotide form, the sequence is TGCAGTGCTAGGGAGGGAGGTGGCTACGAGCAGTACTTC.